These T cell receptor beta chains were read from a single sample in a study of T cells after yellow fever vaccination. TCRdb reprocessed the 5' RACE reads via MiXCR and lists one record per CDR3 protein. The sample contains a few hundred thousand distinct CDR3 sequences, roughly 4% of which appear only once. Material: PBMCs, obtained 5 days after the yellow fever booster vaccination. The receptors were gathered from a young man who received the YFV17D yellow fever vaccine. The CDR3 runs from the conserved cysteine through the conserved F or W. The D gene is left open where the match is weak. Clone size is not always given. Where it is, it says once, few, many or a class for expanded clones.

D: -; J: TRBJ1-5; size: -; V: TRBV4-1; CDR3: CASSQDVDSNQPQHF; DNA: TGCGCCAGCAGCCAAGATGTGGACAGCAATCAGCCCCAGCATTTT
D: TRBD1; J: TRBJ2-2; size: many; V: TRBV5-1; CDR3: CASSLEPGTGFAGELFF; DNA: TGCGCCAGCAGCTTGGAACCCGGGACAGGGTTTGCCGGGGAGCTGTTTTTT
D: -; J: TRBJ2-7; size: -; V: TRBV20-1; CDR3: CSARFRETYEQYF; DNA: TGCAGTGCCCGCTTCCGGGAGACCTACGAGCAGTACTTC
D: -; J: TRBJ2-5; size: few; V: TRBV11-2; CDR3: CASSFAPTGSETQYF; DNA: TGTGCCAGCAGCTTCGCGCCCACTGGTTCGGAGACCCAGTACTTC
D: -; J: TRBJ2-2; size: few; V: TRBV5-1; CDR3: CASSLSEQNTGELFF; DNA: TGCGCCAGCAGCTTGTCGGAACAGAACACCGGGGAGCTGTTTTTT
D: -; J: TRBJ1-4; size: few; V: TRBV6-5; CDR3: CASSYRRTVNEKLFF; DNA: TGTGCCAGCAGTTACCGAAGGACCGTCAATGAAAAACTGTTTTTT
D: -; J: TRBJ1-4; size: many; V: TRBV4-2; CDR3: CASSQVEWTNEKLFF; DNA: TGTGCCAGCAGCCAAGTGGAGTGGACGAATGAAAAACTGTTTTTT
D: -; J: TRBJ2-2; size: -; V: TRBV20-1; CDR3: CSAGRSTRNTGELFF; DNA: TGCAGTGCTGGGCGAAGCACACGGAACACCGGGGAGCTGTTTTTT
D: -; J: TRBJ1-2; size: many; V: TRBV7-9; CDR3: CASSLARASRTYGYTF; DNA: TGTGCCAGCAGCTTAGCTAGAGCCTCCCGAACCTATGGCTACACCTTC
D: TRBD2; J: TRBJ2-7; size: many; V: TRBV7-6; CDR3: CASSRDSGGLTEQYF; DNA: TGTGCCAGCAGCCGCGATAGCGGGGGGCTTACCGAGCAGTACTTC
D: -; J: TRBJ2-7; size: -; V: TRBV27; CDR3: CASSLEFATVTYEQYF; DNA: TGTGCCAGCAGTTTAGAGTTTGCGACAGTTACCTACGAGCAGTACTTC
D: -; J: TRBJ1-1; size: many; V: TRBV5-1; CDR3: CASSLAGINTEAFF; DNA: TGCGCCAGCAGCCTAGCAGGGATCAACACTGAAGCTTTCTTT
D: -; J: TRBJ2-7; size: many; V: TRBV10-3; CDR3: CAISGEAGSSYEQYF; DNA: TGTGCCATCAGTGGGGAGGCTGGGTCTTCCTACGAGCAGTACTTC
D: -; J: TRBJ2-1; size: -; V: TRBV7-2; CDR3: CASSLFIDRIIYNEQFF; DNA: TGTGCCAGCAGCTTATTCATAGACCGTATAATTTACAATGAGCAGTTCTTC
D: TRBD2; J: TRBJ2-1; size: many; V: TRBV7-3; CDR3: CASSPTSGGAGEQFF; DNA: TGTGCCAGCAGCCCAACTAGCGGGGGGGCCGGGGAGCAGTTCTTC
D: -; J: TRBJ2-5; size: -; V: TRBV5-1; CDR3: CASSLEGPRETQYF; DNA: TGCGCCAGCAGCTTGGAGGGGCCGAGAGAGACCCAGTACTTC
D: -; J: TRBJ2-1; size: many; V: TRBV18; CDR3: CASSPRATEYNEQFF; DNA: TGTGCCAGCTCACCACGGGCGACAGAATACAATGAGCAGTTCTTC
D: -; J: TRBJ1-6; size: -; V: TRBV6-2/TRBV6-3; CDR3: CASSYSRQSNSPLHF; DNA: TGTGCCAGCAGTTACTCGCGACAGAGTAATTCACCCCTCCACTTT
D: -; J: TRBJ1-4; size: few; V: TRBV5-4; CDR3: CASRTDYNEKLFF; DNA: TGTGCCAGCCGGACGGATTATAATGAAAAACTGTTTTTT
D: TRBD1; J: TRBJ1-5; size: few; V: TRBV7-2; CDR3: CASSLVGRGVEPQHF; DNA: TGTGCCAGCAGCTTAGTGGGCAGGGGGGTAGAGCCCCAGCATTTT
D: -; J: TRBJ2-3; size: -; V: TRBV7-6; CDR3: CASSLAGGPLYF; DNA: TGTGCCAGCAGCTTAGCGGGGGGGCCCCTGTATTTT
D: TRBD2; J: TRBJ2-1; size: few; V: TRBV6-5; CDR3: CASSYSRAGGRANEQFF; DNA: TGTGCCAGCAGTTACTCGAGAGCGGGGGGGCGGGCCAATGAGCAGTTCTTC
D: TRBD1; J: TRBJ1-2; size: many; V: TRBV4-3; CDR3: CASSQETGTAYGYTF; DNA: TGCGCCAGCAGCCAGGAGACTGGGACAGCCTATGGCTACACCTTC
D: -; J: TRBJ1-5; size: few; V: TRBV10-2; CDR3: CASSDRGTLVSQHF; DNA: TGCGCCAGCAGTGATAGGGGCACCCTGGTATCCCAGCATTTT
D: -; J: TRBJ1-2; size: many; V: TRBV7-3; CDR3: CASSSRGGYTF; DNA: TGTGCCAGCAGCAGCCGCGGGGGCTACACCTTC
D: -; J: TRBJ2-7; size: -; V: TRBV30; CDR3: CAWSEGYEQYF; DNA: TGTGCCTGGAGTGAAGGGTACGAGCAGTACTTC
D: -; J: TRBJ1-5; size: few; V: TRBV5-1; CDR3: CASSLLGQGSNQPQHF; DNA: TGCGCCAGCAGCTTGTTAGGACAAGGGAGCAATCAGCCCCAGCATTTT
D: -; J: TRBJ2-5; size: few; V: TRBV6-6; CDR3: CASRGGSETQYF; DNA: TGTGCCAGCAGGGGGGGTTCCGAGACCCAGTACTTC
D: -; J: TRBJ1-4; size: few; V: TRBV7-9; CDR3: CASSFKEQAEKLFF; DNA: TGTGCCAGCAGCTTCAAGGAACAGGCTGAAAAACTGTTTTTT
D: TRBD1; J: TRBJ2-1; size: few; V: TRBV12-3/TRBV12-4; CDR3: CASSLMIGTGSYNEQFF; DNA: TGTGCCAGCAGTTTAATGATCGGGACAGGGAGCTACAATGAGCAGTTCTTC
D: TRBD1; J: TRBJ2-1; size: few; V: TRBV11-2; CDR3: CASSPTGTGFGYNEQFF; DNA: TGTGCCAGCAGCCCAACCGGGACAGGGTTTGGGTACAATGAGCAGTTCTTC
D: -; J: TRBJ2-2; size: -; V: TRBV15; CDR3: CATSRDGFQLANTGELFF; DNA: TGTGCCACCAGCAGAGATGGTTTCCAACTCGCGAACACCGGGGAGCTGTTTTTT
D: -; J: TRBJ1-3; size: -; V: TRBV29-1; CDR3: CSVGQGVGNTIYF; DNA: TGCAGCGTTGGGCAGGGAGTCGGAAACACCATATATTTT
D: -; J: TRBJ2-5; size: many; V: TRBV5-1; CDR3: CASSLLPGVKETQYF; DNA: TGCGCCAGCAGCTTACTTCCGGGAGTCAAAGAGACCCAGTACTTC
D: -; J: TRBJ1-5; size: few; V: TRBV7-8; CDR3: CASTRGSNQPQHF; DNA: TGTGCCAGCACGAGGGGTAGCAATCAGCCCCAGCATTTT
D: -; J: TRBJ2-3; size: -; V: TRBV10-1; CDR3: CASSARGSDTQYF; DNA: TGCGCCAGCAGTGCCCGAGGCTCAGATACGCAGTATTTT
D: TRBD1; J: TRBJ1-4; size: -; V: TRBV5-1; CDR3: CASRHQGASNEKLFF; DNA: TGCGCCAGCAGGCATCAGGGGGCGTCTAATGAAAAACTGTTTTTT
D: TRBD1; J: TRBJ1-5; size: -; V: TRBV6-2/TRBV6-3; CDR3: CASSPRTGLSNQPQHF; DNA: TGTGCCAGCAGTCCTCGGACAGGGCTTAGCAATCAGCCCCAGCATTTT
D: -; J: TRBJ2-2; size: -; V: TRBV19; CDR3: CASSISRVVVGELFF; DNA: TGTGCCAGTAGTATATCCAGGGTCGTGGTCGGGGAGCTGTTTTTT
D: -; J: TRBJ2-3; size: -; V: TRBV5-1; CDR3: CASSPWGTDTQYF; DNA: TGCGCCAGCAGTCCCTGGGGCACAGATACGCAGTATTTT
D: -; J: TRBJ2-2; size: -; V: TRBV27; CDR3: CASSLRARGAGELFF; DNA: TGTGCCAGCAGTTTAAGGGCCCGAGGCGCCGGGGAGCTGTTTTTT
D: -; J: TRBJ2-2; size: -; V: TRBV19; CDR3: CASSIAGTSLNTGELFF; DNA: TGTGCCAGTAGTATTGCCGGGACAAGCTTGAACACCGGGGAGCTGTTTTTT
D: TRBD1; J: TRBJ1-6; size: many; V: TRBV27; CDR3: CASSRRSGTGDSPLHF; DNA: TGTGCCAGCAGTCGACGATCCGGGACAGGGGATTCACCCCTCCACTTT
D: TRBD2; J: TRBJ2-1; size: -; V: TRBV9; CDR3: CASNGGGAYNEQFF; DNA: TGTGCCAGCAACGGCGGGGGGGCCTACAATGAGCAGTTCTTC
D: TRBD1; J: TRBJ2-3; size: -; V: TRBV12-5; CDR3: CASGLGPGTGDPDTQYF; DNA: TGTGCTAGTGGTTTGGGCCCTGGGACAGGGGACCCAGATACGCAGTATTTT
D: -; J: TRBJ2-2; size: few; V: TRBV7-6; CDR3: CASSWAGGTNTGELFF; DNA: TGTGCCAGCAGCTGGGCCGGGGGAACGAACACCGGGGAGCTGTTTTTT
D: -; J: TRBJ1-1; size: many; V: TRBV11-2; CDR3: CASSPGGQRAFF; DNA: TGTGCCAGCAGCCCCGGGGGCCAACGAGCTTTCTTT
D: -; J: TRBJ2-6; size: few; V: TRBV25-1; CDR3: CASKPGHSSGANVLTF; DNA: TGTGCCAGCAAGCCGGGACACAGCTCTGGGGCCAACGTCCTGACTTTC
D: -; J: TRBJ2-7; size: -; V: TRBV5-1; CDR3: CASRQSPREGQQYF; DNA: TGCGCCAGTAGACAGTCCCCCCGTGAAGGGCAGCAGTACTTC
D: -; J: TRBJ2-3; size: few; V: TRBV7-2; CDR3: CASRQDPTDTQYF; DNA: TGTGCCAGCCGACAGGACCCCACAGATACGCAGTATTTT
D: -; J: TRBJ2-1; size: -; V: TRBV20-1; CDR3: CSVRRGQRNEQFF; DNA: TGCAGTGTTAGGCGGGGGCAGAGGAATGAGCAGTTCTTC
D: -; J: TRBJ2-5; size: few; V: TRBV7-9; CDR3: CASRITGETQYF; DNA: TGTGCCAGCAGAATAACAGGGGAGACCCAGTACTTC
D: TRBD1; J: TRBJ1-2; size: few; V: TRBV6-5; CDR3: CASRSGQGKGYTF; DNA: TGTGCCAGCAGATCGGGACAGGGAAAAGGCTACACCTTC
D: TRBD2; J: TRBJ2-3; size: many; V: TRBV11-2; CDR3: CASRPTSGNTDTQYF; DNA: TGTGCCAGCAGACCGACTAGCGGGAATACAGATACGCAGTATTTT
D: -; J: TRBJ1-1; size: many; V: TRBV5-1; CDR3: CASQVSVNTEAFF; DNA: TGCGCCAGCCAAGTTTCCGTGAACACTGAAGCTTTCTTT
D: -; J: TRBJ1-4; size: few; V: TRBV3-1; CDR3: CASSQESNGGKLFF; DNA: TGTGCCAGCAGCCAAGAGTCGAACGGAGGAAAACTGTTTTTT
D: TRBD1; J: TRBJ1-1; size: -; V: TRBV18; CDR3: CASSPAGQSNTEAFF; DNA: TGTGCCAGCTCACCAGCGGGACAGTCGAACACTGAAGCTTTCTTT
D: TRBD1; J: TRBJ2-1; size: few; V: TRBV4-3; CDR3: CASSPSGQGPYNEQFF; DNA: TGCGCCAGCAGCCCCTCCGGACAGGGGCCTTACAATGAGCAGTTCTTC
D: TRBD2; J: TRBJ2-3; size: few; V: TRBV27; CDR3: CASSRLAAGPDTQYF; DNA: TGTGCCAGCAGTCGTCTAGCGGCGGGGCCTGATACGCAGTATTTT
D: -; J: TRBJ1-5; size: -; V: TRBV6-5; CDR3: CASSRGGGSNQPQHF; DNA: TGTGCCAGCAGCCGGGGGGGGGGAAGCAATCAGCCCCAGCATTTT